This TCR beta chain was retrieved from a study of shared clonotypes between healthy human individuals. Study background: Used for every donor were three CD4 naive, three CD4 memory, two CD8 naive and one CD8 memory plate. Points from the study as a whole: Estimated clonotype richness was generally higher in naive than memory subsets.

Regarding this clone: Its antigen is as yet unknown.

The CDR3 length is 15 residues. The V segment lost 6 bases and the J segment 3 bases; nucleotides outside the gene matches: 5. Germline CDR1 is MNHNS and CDR2 is SASEGT. DNA at 200 ng, 25,000 to 30,000 T cell genomes, went into sorted-subset replicate PCRs. The protocol was immunoSEQ multiplex PCR, while the TCRdb copy is restricted to in-frame clones and leaves out a portion. The table records a few million clones, more than 90% of them present only once. This sequence joins TRBV6-1 and TRBJ1-5; 10 bases are shared with TRBD1. The origin of this receptor is a man aged 18 to 29 in good health. Sequenced sample: naive CD4+ T cells sorted from blood. Subset noted: CD45RA+ positively selected. The CDR3 loop reads CASRLGQGFNQPQHF. CDR3 nucleotides: TGTGCCAGCAGGCTGGGACAGGGGTTCAATCAGCCCCAGCATTTT.